This T cell receptor beta chain was recovered during a study of blood T cell repertoires in COVID-19. Clones were sequenced by immunoSEQ multiplex PCR, and TCRdb holds only the in-frame ones, with some missing. This sample has 140,000 to 150,000 clones; approximately 84% occur once, and the top ten carry less than 2%. The CDR3 consists of 13 residues. Looked up from germline, CDR1 is MDHEN and CDR2 is SYDVKM. The ends were cut back, 6 bases at V and 5 bases at J, with 11 bases in the middle. The chain carries TRBV28 and TRBJ1-5, with D tentatively TRBD1 (6 bases). Input material: peripheral blood. The clonotype was recovered from a woman between 55 and 75 years old with acute or convalescent COVID-19. Here the CDR3 DNA reads TGTGCCAGCAGGGCAGGGGCCTATCAGCCCCAGCATTTT. Protein product: CASRAGAYQPQHF.